The 13 T cell receptor beta chains in this list originate from one sample, sequenced in a study of blood T cell dynamics during melanoma immunotherapy. Assay used: immunoSEQ multiplex PCR; TCRdb lists only in-frame clones, some missing. The sample consists of about 1,900 clones, approximately 94% of them appearing once. The time point was: week 3, after first cycle of checkpoint inhibitor. The specimen was effector memory CD8+ T cells from blood, collected from a patient treated with checkpoint blockade. The receptors were sampled from a human donor with melanoma.

This rearrangement joins TRBV11-3 to TRBJ2-5, with a weak D call TRBD1 (5 bases). The J call is doubtful: the DNA matches TRBJ2-7 better. The CDR3 covers 15 residues. Germline CDR1 reads SGHNT; CDR2 reads YENEEA. The CDR3 spells CASSLDHMGPYEQYF. Here the CDR3 DNA reads TGTGCCAGCAGCTTAGATCATATGGGGCCCTACGAGCAGTACTTC.

This clone was detected once. The chain combines TRBV5-1 with TRBJ2-5, with D unclear. CDR3 length equals 15 residues. V lost 1 base and J 3 bases, leaving 13 bases between the germline ends. Germline CDR1 and CDR2: SGHRS and YFSETQ. The CDR3 region is CASSLSRGLKETQYF. The CDR3 nucleotides are TGCGCCAGCAGCTTGTCCCGCGGTTTAAAAGAGACCCAGTACTTC.

The V call is TRBV18, the J call TRBJ2-2; 10 bases align to TRBD1. J was trimmed by 2 bases and V by 6 bases; bases with no gene match: 6. The CDR3 is 16 amino acids. Germline V CDR1 and CDR2: KGHSH, LQKENI. The CDR3 DNA is TGTGCCAGCTCCCCCGGGACAGGGGCTAACACCGGGGAGCTGTTTTTT. It is translated as CASSPGTGANTGELFF.

V is TRBV9 and J is TRBJ1-1, with unresolved D. In germline, CDR1 is SGDLS, CDR2 YYNGEE. Between the trimmed V and J ends, which lost 4 bases and 0 bases, there was a span of 10 bases. The CDR3 extends over 14 amino acids. The CDR3 DNA reads as TGTGCCAGCAGCCCCGACAAATTGAACACTGAAGCTTTCTTT. Translated: CASSPDKLNTEAFF.

This sequence joins TRBV5-5 and TRBJ2-1; D may match TRBD1 or TRBD2 (5 bases each). The germline V gene has CDR1 SGHKS and CDR2 YYEKEE (reference sequence). V shed 0 bases and J shed 10 bases, with 11 bases lying between them. This CDR3 comprises 13 residues. This chain's CDR3 is CASSLGGAGEQFF. CDR3 bases: TGTGCCAGCAGCTTGGGAGGGGCAGGCGAGCAGTTCTTC. Variable domain in full (rest from reference TRBV5-5 and TRBJ2-1): DAGVTQSPTHLIKTRGQQVTLRCSPISGHKSVSWYQQVLGQGPQFIFQYYEKEERGRGNFPDRFSARQFPNYSSELNVNALLLGDSALYLCASSLGGAGEQFFGPGTRLTVL.

The chain couples TRBV10-2 to TRBJ1-2; D gene uncertain. The CDR3 has 16 amino acids. V dropped 5 bases and J dropped 4 bases, with 20 bases sitting between them. From germline, CDR1 is WSHSY and CDR2 SAAADI. The CDR3 loop is CASSLANSRKTYGYTF. The CDR3 DNA reads TGCGCCAGCAGTTTAGCTAACTCTAGAAAGACCTATGGCTACACCTTC.

This clone was found once. The chain has TRBV27 and TRBJ2-1; 8 positions match TRBD2. Per germline, CDR1 MNHEY and CDR2 SMNVEV (reference sequence). V shed 3 bases and J 4 bases; nucleotides not matched to a gene: 5. The CDR3 contains 15 residues. In DNA form, the CDR3 reads TGTGCCAGCAGTTTGGGGTTAGCGGGGTACAATGAGCAGTTCTTC. Translating it yields CASSLGLAGYNEQFF.

A few counts support this clone. The gene calls are TRBV27 and TRBJ1-2; D remains ambiguous. Germline V gene lookup returns CDR1 MNHEY and CDR2 SMNVEV (reference sequence). The CDR3 spans 14 residues. Trimming cost V 2 bases and J 0 bases, with 7 bases left between them. The CDR3 region is CASSLRAANYGYTF. CDR3 DNA sequence: TGTGCCAGCAGTTTAAGGGCAGCTAACTATGGCTACACCTTC.

The J gene is TRBJ2-7, the V gene TRBV29-1; D not resolved. V shed 4 bases and J shed 1 base, with 2 bases lying between them. Germline V gives CDR1 SQVTM, CDR2 ANQGSEA. The CDR3 contains 10 residues. In DNA, the CDR3 is TGCAGCGTTGTTTCCTACGAGCAGTACTTC. It codes for CSVVSYEQYF.

This chain connects TRBV25-1 to TRBJ1-5; no clear D gene. Germline-derived CDR1 and CDR2 are MGHDK and SYGVNS. The CDR3 has 16 residues. V was clipped by 3 bases and J by 5 bases, with 17 bases between them. The CDR3 coding sequence is TGTGCCAGCAGTGACTCCTCCGACCGTTTCGATCAGCCCCAGCATTTT. Encoded protein: CASSDSSDRFDQPQHF.

The CDR3 reads CASSSKTGNTEAFF. CDR3 in DNA: TGTGCCAGCAGCAGCAAAACCGGGAACACTGAAGCTTTCTTT. The rearrangement links TRBV9 to TRBJ1-1; D gene uncertain. V lost 4 bases and J 1 base, leaving 11 bases between the germline ends. From germline, CDR1 is SGDLS and CDR2 YYNGEE. The CDR3 spans 14 residues.

V usage is TRBV7-9 and J usage is TRBJ1-4; 10 nucleotides agree with TRBD1. Germline CDR1 SEHNR, CDR2 FQNEAQ (reference sequence). The CDR3 has 16 residues. Losses at the gene ends were 0 bases for V and 6 bases for J; bases not matched to a gene: 4. The CDR3 region has the DNA TGTGCCAGCAGCTTAGCGCGACAGGGGGCTTATGAAAAACTGTTTTTT. Protein product: CASSLARQGAYEKLFF.

The chain carries TRBV6-6 and TRBJ1-5, with 7 bases lining up with TRBD1. J gave up 3 bases and V 8 bases, and 7 bases lay outside the gene matches. CDR1 MNHNY and CDR2 SVGAGI come from the germline V gene (reference sequence). CDR3 size: 14 residues. Written as DNA, the CDR3 is TGTGCCAGCCGGTACAGGGGATACAATCAGCCCCAGCATTTT. It codes for CASRYRGYNQPQHF.